The 18 T cell receptor beta chains below were found in one sample sequenced in a study of beta chain features in type 1 diabetes. As every portion of the isolated RNA was reverse transcribed, the sequencing read expressed TCRB transcripts. Assay used: immunoSEQ multiplex PCR; TCRdb lists only in-frame clones, some missing. Of about 620,000 clones in the sample, 15% are singletons; the top ten hold about 0.093%. The specimen sequenced was naive CD4+ T cells from blood. All receptors come from a man aged 18 to 30 in good health.

The CDR3 region has the DNA TGTGCCAGCAGCTCCTGGGACAGGGCACAAGAGACCCAGTACTTC. It specifies CASSSWDRAQETQYF. The gene calls are TRBV28 and TRBJ2-5; 9 bases fit TRBD1. Looked up from germline, CDR1 is MDHEN and CDR2 is SYDVKM. The CDR3 is 15 amino acids. The J segment lost 2 bases and the V segment lost 6 bases, leaving 7 bases of the junction unmatched.

V gene TRBV5-6 combines with J gene TRBJ2-1; TRBD2 matches 9 bases. Germline CDR1 reads SGHDT; CDR2 reads YYEEEE. Trimming removed 0 bases from V and 6 bases from J; junction bases left unmatched: 4. The CDR3 totals 15 residues. The CDR3 sequence is CASSLGGRAVNEQFF. CDR3 sequence (DNA): TGTGCCAGCAGCTTGGGCGGGAGGGCCGTCAATGAGCAGTTCTTC.

V usage is TRBV28 and J usage is TRBJ2-7; TRBD1 agrees at 9 bases. The CDR3 is 13 amino acids. CDR1 is MDHEN and CDR2 is SYDVKM in the germline V gene. Unmatched junction bases numbered 3, after V lost 6 bases and J lost 3 bases. Written as DNA, the CDR3 is TGTGCCAGCAGGACAGGGGGTAACTACGAGCAGTACTTC. Encoded protein: CASRTGGNYEQYF.

The chain uses TRBV10-3 and TRBJ1-4, with a possible D match to TRBD1 (5 bases). The CDR3 totals 14 residues. Trimming cost V 6 bases and J 5 bases, with 13 bases left between them. Germline values: CDR1 ENHRY, CDR2 SYGVKD. CDR3 in amino acids: CAIRGTEHNEKLFF. CDR3 sequence (DNA): TGTGCCATCAGGGGGACGGAACACAATGAAAAACTGTTTTTT.

This clone was counted a few times. The chain is built from TRBV13 and TRBJ2-4, with 9 nucleotides matching TRBD1. CDR3 size: 18 residues. Per germline, CDR1 PRHDT and CDR2 FYEKMQ (reference sequence). V shed 4 bases, J shed 0 bases, and the junction held 10 bases outside the gene matches. Written as DNA, the CDR3 is TGTGCCAGCAGCTACGGGACAGGGAAGGGATTAGCCAAAAACATTCAGTACTTC. Translating it yields CASSYGTGKGLAKNIQYF.

This clone has just a few counts. The chain joins TRBV5-1 to TRBJ2-3; D unclear. Trimming left V 3 bases short and J 2 bases short, with 4 bases between. This CDR3 has 12 amino acids. CDR1 and CDR2 (germline): SGHRS, YFSETQ. In DNA, the CDR3 is TGCGCCAGCAGCTACGACACAGATACGCAGTATTTT. It encodes CASSYDTDTQYF.

This clone has more than one count but fewer than ten. The rearrangement uses TRBV9 and TRBJ2-5; perhaps TRBD1 as D (5 bases). The CDR3 length is 17 residues. With 4 bases removed from V and 1 base from J, the gap between germline ends came to 20 bases. CDR1 and CDR2 (germline): SGDLS, YYNGEE. CDR3 DNA sequence: TGTGCCAGCAGCCAAGGACAAGGGGCCCTCGCCCAAGAGACCCAGTACTTC. Translated: CASSQGQGALAQETQYF.

The V gene is TRBV7-2, the J gene TRBJ2-7; D not certain. The CDR3 is 15 amino acids. CDR1 and CDR2 (germline): SGHTA, FQGNSA. The V end was cut by 0 bases, the J end by 1 base, with 10 bases between. Written as DNA, the CDR3 is TGTGCCAGCAGCTTAGCACGTCTAAAGTCCTACGAGCAGTACTTC. This sequence encodes CASSLARLKSYEQYF. Full variable domain (rest looked up from reference TRBV7-2 and TRBJ2-7): GAGVSQSPSNKVTEKGKDVELRCDPISGHTALYWYRQSLGQGLEFLIYFQGNSAPDKSGLPSDRFSAERTGGSVSTLTIQRTQQEDSAVYLCASSLARLKSYEQYFGPGTRLTVT.

V and J are TRBV9 and TRBJ2-3; TRBD2 agrees at 11 bases. Germline CDR1 is SGDLS and CDR2 is YYNGEE. Trimming removed 3 bases from V and 5 bases from J; junction bases left unmatched: 5. The CDR3 length is 15 residues. CDR3 bases: TGTGCCAGCAGCGATAGCGGGAGGGCGGGAGATACGCAGTATTTT. Encoded protein: CASSDSGRAGDTQYF.

This clone was observed a handful of times. In the same sample, other DNA sequences code for this CDR3. The genes are TRBV7-2 and TRBJ2-3; no clear D gene. Trimming stripped 3 bases from V and 2 bases from J, with 3 bases between. The CDR3 has 12 residues. CDR1 SGHTA and CDR2 FQGNSA come from the germline V gene. In DNA, the CDR3 is TGTGCCAGCAGCTTCTACACAGATACGCAGTATTTT. It is translated as CASSFYTDTQYF. Filled out from reference TRBV7-2 and TRBJ2-3, the complete variable domain reads GAGVSQSPSNKVTEKGKDVELRCDPISGHTALYWYRQSLGQGLEFLIYFQGNSAPDKSGLPSDRFSAERTGGSVSTLTIQRTQQEDSAVYLCASSFYTDTQYFGPGTRLTVL.

In its sample, this clone was seen a few times. This chain joins TRBV11-1 and TRBJ2-1; TRBD2 agrees at 7 bases. Germline V gene lookup returns CDR1 SGHAT and CDR2 FQDESV (reference sequence). Losses at the gene ends were 6 bases for V and 6 bases for J; bases not matched to a gene: 11. The CDR3 covers 15 residues. CDR3 protein: CASRDAGDPANEQFF. In nucleotides, the CDR3 is TGTGCCAGCAGAGACGCGGGAGACCCCGCCAATGAGCAGTTCTTC.

The genes are TRBV10-3 and TRBJ1-5, with D maybe TRBD1 (6 bases). V shed 10 bases and J shed 0 bases, with 13 bases lying between them. Germline V lookup: CDR1 ENHRY, CDR2 SYGVKD. This CDR3 comprises 14 residues. The CDR3 nucleotides read TGTGCCACCAACAAGGGGGATAGCAATCAGCCCCAGCATTTT. This sequence encodes CATNKGDSNQPQHF.

The V gene is TRBV4-2, the J gene TRBJ2-3; D is undetermined. V was cut by 0 bases and J by 0 bases, with 7 bases left in between. Germline CDR1 and CDR2: LGHNA and YNFKEQ. The CDR3 length is 15 residues. The CDR3 nucleotides are TGTGCCAGCAGCCAAGAACGCCCGAGCACAGATACGCAGTATTTT. The encoded protein is CASSQERPSTDTQYF.

This rearrangement joins TRBV4-3 to TRBJ1-4; a weak D match, TRBD1 (5 bases). Trimming shortened V by 0 bases and J by 10 bases, and 24 bases separated the two germline ends. CDR3 length equals 18 residues. Germline CDR1 reads LGHNA; CDR2 reads YSLEER. The CDR3 DNA is TGCGCCAGCAGCCAAGACCCCACCAAGATAGTCGGAGGGGTAAAACTGTTTTTT. This gives the protein CASSQDPTKIVGGVKLFF.

Only a few counts were recorded for this clone. In the same sample, other DNA sequences code for this CDR3. This rearrangement joins TRBV19 to TRBJ2-7; D ambiguous. Germline CDR1 and CDR2: LNHDA and SQIVND (reference sequence). The CDR3 covers 13 residues. The germline V and J ends were trimmed by 1 base and 2 bases, with 6 bases remaining between them. The CDR3 DNA follows: TGTGCCAGTAGTATAGGCACAGCCTACGAGCAGTACTTC. Residues: CASSIGTAYEQYF. Variable domain in full (rest from reference TRBV19 and TRBJ2-7): DGGITQSPKYLFRKEGQNVTLSCEQNLNHDAMYWYRQDPGQGLRLIYYSQIVNDFQKGDIAEGYSVSREKKESFPLTVTSAQKNPTAFYLCASSIGTAYEQYFGPGTRLTVT.

The rearrangement uses TRBV5-1 and TRBJ2-7; perhaps TRBD2 as D (6 bases). Per the germline V gene, CDR1 is SGHRS and CDR2 is YFSETQ. This CDR3 region has 16 residues. The V end was cut by 1 base, the J end by 2 bases, with 16 bases between. CDR3 residues: CASSLSLPAGAYEQYF. Here the CDR3 DNA reads TGCGCCAGCAGCTTGTCCCTGCCAGCGGGCGCCTACGAGCAGTACTTC. Full variable domain (outside the CDR3, taken from reference TRBV5-1 and TRBJ2-7): KAGVTQTPRYLIKTRGQQVTLSCSPISGHRSVSWYQQTPGQGLQFLFEYFSETQRNKGNFPGRFSGRQFSNSRSEMNVSTLELGDSALYLCASSLSLPAGAYEQYFGPGTRLTVT.

The chain uses TRBV15 and TRBJ1-2; a possible D gene is TRBD1 (5 bases). The V end was cut by 0 bases, the J end by 0 bases, with 11 bases between. This CDR3 spans 16 amino acids. The V gene's germline CDR1 is LNHNV and CDR2 YYDKDF (reference sequence). Written as DNA, the CDR3 is TGTGCCACCAGCAGAGACAGGGTGATATCTAACTATGGCTACACCTTC. This gives the protein CATSRDRVISNYGYTF.

This chain uses TRBV15 with TRBJ2-3, with TRBD1 matching over 8 bases. The CDR3 runs to 14 residues. V lost 3 bases and J lost 1; bases outside the gene matches: 0. Germline CDR1 LNHNV, CDR2 YYDKDF (reference sequence). The CDR3 region has the DNA TGTGCCACCAGCAGGGACAGGGGCACAGATACGCAGTATTTT. This gives the protein CATSRDRGTDTQYF.